The 22 T cell receptor beta chains presented below share a single source sample, sequenced in a study of CDR3 diversity in severe acne. TCRdb passed the PCR reads through MiXCR, listing each CDR3 protein once. Counted here are about 97,000 distinct CDR3 sequences, about half occurring once; the ten biggest clones make up 12%. The specimen was blood. The receptors were gathered from a male donor with acne.

The genes are TRBV12-3 or TRBV12-4 and TRBJ2-7; D may be TRBD2 (6 bases). The V and J ends lost 3 bases and 0 bases respectively, with 6 bases between them. The CDR3 runs 13 residues. CDR3: CASSFGSSYEQYF. The DNA of the CDR3 is TGTGCCAGCAGTTTCGGGAGCTCCTACGAGCAGTACTTC.

In this sample, this clonotype turned up once. The DNA is omitted, as the CDR3 cannot be located on it reliably, and the CDR3 follows TCRdb's listing. CDR3: CASSFYICSDSQGSLNEQFF. The chain carries TRBV11-2 and TRBJ2-1; the table gives TRBD1 as D, unverified against the DNA. The CDR3 is 20 residues long, ends included. Germline V gene data show CDR1 as SGHAT and CDR2 as FQNNGV.

This sequence joins TRBV28 and TRBJ2-3; possibly TRBD2 for D (7 bases). The CDR3 length is 17 residues. Germline CDR1 is MDHEN and CDR2 is SYDVKM. With 5 bases removed from V and 10 bases from J, the gap between germline ends came to 28 bases. CDR3 bases: TGTGCCAGCAGTAGCCTGGGGGGAGGGGGAGAAACATTTCCGCAGTATTTT. Protein sequence: CASSSLGGGGETFPQYF. The full variable domain, completed using reference TRBV28 and TRBJ2-3, is DVKVTQSSRYLVKRTGEKVFLECVQDMDHENMFWYRQDPGLGLRLIYFSYDVKMKEKGDIPEGYSVSREKKERFSLILESASTNQTSMYLCASSSLGGGGETFPQYFGPGTRLTVL.

This chain joins TRBV20-1 and TRBJ1-1; D might be TRBD1 (6 bases). Germline CDR1 is DFQATT and CDR2 is SNEGSKA (reference sequence). The germline V and J ends were trimmed by 2 bases and 1 base, with 8 bases remaining between them. The CDR3 consists of 13 residues. CDR3 sequence (DNA): TGCAGTGCTAGAACGGACAGGAACACTGAAGCTTTCTTT. Encoded protein: CSARTDRNTEAFF.

In its sample, this clonotype ranks as medium-sized (0.01 to 0.1%). The chain uses TRBV7-8 and TRBJ2-5, with D unresolved. The CDR3 has 15 amino acids. Between the trimmed V and J ends, which lost 2 bases and 2 bases, there was a span of 12 bases. Germline V gene sequence: CDR1 SGHVS, CDR2 FQNEAQ. CDR3 in amino acids: CASSLLPGSQETQYF. The CDR3 coding sequence is TGTGCCAGCAGCTTACTTCCGGGTTCACAAGAGACCCAGTACTTC.

V is TRBV7-8 and J is TRBJ1-5; D not certain. This CDR3 contains 13 residues. Deletions cut 5 bases from V and 7 bases from J, with 12 bases between. CDR1 SGHVS and CDR2 FQNEAQ come from the germline V gene. Here the CDR3 DNA reads TGTGCCAGCAGCCAAGACGCGGGCCAGCCCCAGCATTTT. This gives the protein CASSQDAGQPQHF.

This clonotype has more than one count but fewer than ten. The V and J genes are TRBV10-2 and TRBJ1-1, with 7 bases aligning to TRBD1. J gave up 6 bases and V 8 bases, and 6 bases lay outside the gene matches. The CDR3 length is 12 residues. Per germline, CDR1 WSHSY and CDR2 SAAADI. DNA of the CDR3: TGCGCCAGCCAGACAGGGTCGGCTGAAGCTTTCTTT. This encodes CASQTGSAEAFF.

As to this clonotype: Possible read error: a much larger clone is one base away. The rearrangement uses TRBV19 and TRBJ2-1; 11 bases line up with TRBD1. The CDR3 is 15 amino acids. Germline lookup yields CDR1 LNHDA and CDR2 SQIVND (reference sequence). The CDR3 sequence: CVSSPQGTGGNEQFF. The CDR3 nucleotides are TGTGTCAGTAGTCCCCAGGGGACAGGGGGCAATGAGCAGTTCTTC. The whole variable domain, filled in from reference TRBV19 and TRBJ2-1, reads DGGITQSPKYLFRKEGQNVTLSCEQNLNHDAMYWYRQDPGQGLRLIYYSQIVNDFQKGDIAEGYSVSREKKESFPLTVTSAQKNPTAFYLCVSSPQGTGGNEQFFGPGTRLTVL.

This clonotype was observed many times. This chain connects TRBV6-1 to TRBJ1-6; 10 positions match TRBD1. From germline, CDR1 is MNHNS and CDR2 SASEGT. The CDR3 extends over 15 amino acids. J was trimmed by 8 bases and V by 4 bases; bases with no gene match: 5. The DNA of the CDR3 is TGTGCCAGCAGTGGGACAGGGGGACACTATTCACCCCTCCACTTT. It encodes CASSGTGGHYSPLHF.

This chain connects TRBV29-1 to TRBJ1-2, with no clear D. Germline V gives CDR1 SQVTM, CDR2 ANQGSEA. V lost 8 bases to trimming and J lost 3 bases, with 19 bases between them. The CDR3 is made up of 14 amino acids. CDR3 DNA sequence: TGCAGCACCCGACTTGTGGGATTGGACTATGGCTACACCTTC. This sequence encodes CSTRLVGLDYGYTF. Using reference TRBV29-1 and TRBJ1-2 for the parts outside the CDR3, the full variable domain is SAVISQKPSRDICQRGTSLTIQCQVDSQVTMMFWYRQQPGQSLTLIATANQGSEATYESGFVIDKFPISRPNLTFSTLTVSNMSPEDSSIYLCSTRLVGLDYGYTFGSGTRLTVV.

This chain connects TRBV5-5 to TRBJ1-2; TRBD1 is a possible D gene (6 bases). V dropped 5 bases and J dropped 8 bases, with 22 bases sitting between them. Germline CDR1 is SGHKS and CDR2 is YYEKEE (reference sequence). The CDR3 is 15 residues long. The CDR3 DNA follows: TGTGCCAGCAGACAAACTGCTCAAGGGGGAGACGGCTACACCTTC. It codes for CASRQTAQGGDGYTF.

V gene TRBV27 combines with J gene TRBJ2-2; possible D gene TRBD1, 5 bases. Germline V CDR1 and CDR2: MNHEY, SMNVEV (reference sequence). Trimming took off 3 bases at V and 7 bases at J, with 12 bases between the two ends. CDR3 length: 14 residues. CDR3 sequence: CASSLQGASGELFF. The DNA for the CDR3 is TGTGCCAGCAGTTTGCAGGGTGCAAGCGGGGAGCTGTTTTTT.

This clonotype was detected only a few times. One end of the junction varies from germline; a read error may be responsible. The chain uses TRBV30 and TRBJ2-3; D gene ambiguous. The germline CDR1 and CDR2 sequences are GTSNPN and SVGIG (reference sequence). This CDR3 has 11 residues. The CDR3 DNA follows: TGTGTCTGGACCTTAGCAGATACGCAGTATTTT. Translated: CVWTLADTQYF.

This clonotype was seen many times. This chain connects TRBV6-6 to TRBJ2-7; 13 bases fit TRBD2. The CDR3 consists of 18 residues. V trimming: 2 bases; J trimming: 4 bases; junction bases outside the gene matches: 11. Germline CDR1 and CDR2: MNHNY and SVGAGI (reference sequence). The CDR3 sequence: CASSYQGLAGASGYEQYV. DNA for the CDR3: TGTGCCAGCAGTTACCAAGGACTAGCGGGAGCGTCGGGTTACGAGCAGTACGTC.

This clonotype was observed a few times. The CDR3 DNA reads as TGTGCCAGCAGCGTAGCTTTAATGGGACTAGCGGGATGGCAAGAGACCCAGTACTTC. The encoded protein is CASSVALMGLAGWQETQYF. The V gene is TRBV9, the J gene TRBJ2-5, with 13 bases identical to TRBD2. There are 19 residues in the CDR3. V lost 0 bases, J lost 2 bases, and 10 bases stayed unmatched. Germline loops: CDR1 SGDLS, CDR2 YYNGEE.

The chain uses TRBV20-1 and TRBJ2-1; perhaps D is TRBD1 or TRBD2 (5 bases each). The V end lost 3 bases, the J end lost 5 bases, and 11 bases lay between the germline ends. The CDR3 spans 13 residues. Germline V gene sequence: CDR1 DFQATT, CDR2 SNEGSKA (reference sequence). The CDR3 spells CSASGTLDNEQFF. The CDR3 DNA reads TGCAGTGCTAGCGGGACCCTCGACAATGAGCAGTTCTTC.

To note about this clonotype: A read error may explain this, as a much larger clone is one base away. The V call is TRBV5-1, the J call TRBJ2-7, with 8 bases that match TRBD2. V was pared by 4 bases and J by 1 base, with 7 bases of the junction left unmatched. The CDR3 is 15 residues long. CDR1 is SGHRS, CDR2 YFSETQ, per germline. The CDR3 DNA follows: TGCGCCAGCAGCCCGGGACGGGGGGGGTCCTACGAGCAGTACTTC. Translated: CASSPGRGGSYEQYF.

This chain uses TRBV7-2 with TRBJ1-1; D remains ambiguous. Germline-derived CDR1 and CDR2 are SGHTA and FQGNSA. V was clipped by 6 bases and J by 1 base, with 9 bases between them. The CDR3 extends over 13 amino acids. The CDR3 coding sequence is TGTGCCAGCAGACTACAGAGGAACACTGAAGCTTTCTTT. Its protein is CASRLQRNTEAFF.

As concerns this clonotype: Relative to the germline gene, one junction end is altered; a read error may explain this. The chain employs TRBV2 and TRBJ1-3, with D possibly TRBD1 on 6 matching bases. Germline-derived CDR1 and CDR2 are SNHLY and FYNNEI. CDR3 length: 14 residues. CDR3 in DNA: TGTGCCAGCAGCGGGGGGGGCTCTGGAAACATCATATATTTT. It codes for CASSGGGSGNIIYF.

The rearrangement joins TRBV7-2 to TRBJ2-7, with D perhaps TRBD1 or TRBD2 (5 bases each). V lost 1 base, J lost 2 bases, and 24 bases lay in between. Per germline, CDR1 SGHTA and CDR2 FQGNSA. This CDR3 comprises 19 residues. For the CDR3, the DNA is TGTGCCAGCAGCTTAGAGGGGACCCCAAGGGTTCAGCCCCCCTACGAGCAGTACTTC. Translated, it gives CASSLEGTPRVQPPYEQYF.

The V and J genes are TRBV15 and TRBJ2-7; 12 nucleotides match TRBD2. This CDR3 region has 16 residues. The V segment lost 0 bases and the J segment 2 bases; nucleotides outside the gene matches: 2. Looked up from germline, CDR1 is LNHNV and CDR2 is YYDKDF (reference sequence). This CDR3 reads CATSREGLAGPYEQYF. CDR3 DNA sequence: TGTGCCACCAGCAGAGAAGGACTAGCGGGACCCTACGAGCAGTACTTC.

The gene calls are TRBV25-1 and TRBJ2-3; the D gene is possibly TRBD2 (6 bases). The germline gives CDR1 MGHDK, CDR2 SYGVNS. Trimming pared 6 bases from V and 2 bases from J, leaving 18 bases between. This CDR3 contains 16 residues. The CDR3: CASSPGGTGVTDTQYF. Written as DNA, the CDR3 is TGTGCCAGCAGCCCTGGGGGGACGGGCGTCACAGATACGCAGTATTTT.